This section outlines one T cell receptor beta chain sequence together with its context. Antigen specificity is unknown. Sequenced by immunoSEQ multiplex PCR; TCRdb stores in-frame clones only, minus some. This sample yields 110,000 to 150,000 clones, of which more than 85% are seen a single time; about 0.7% belongs to the top ten. This record comes from a study of cytomegalovirus exposure and HLA in healthy donors. Study outcomes and limitations: Cytomegalovirus association was assigned to about 150 TCR beta chains.

The approximately 120-subject validation cohort, separate from the roughly 700-subject first cohort, included the donors. Germline V gene lookup returns CDR1 SGDLS and CDR2 YYNGEE. This CDR3 is 17 amino acids long. After removal of 4 bases from V and 7 bases from J, the junction contained 15 bases not matched to a gene. The source of this sequence is a man aged 18 to 35 in good health and CMV-seronegative. The V call is TRBV9, the J call TRBJ2-2; TRBD2 agrees at 8 bases. Sample: PBMCs. The CDR3 coding sequence is TGTGCCAGCAGCCTGTTCACCGGGGGGGCTAGAAACGGGGAGCTGTTTTTT. It translates to CASSLFTGGARNGELFF.